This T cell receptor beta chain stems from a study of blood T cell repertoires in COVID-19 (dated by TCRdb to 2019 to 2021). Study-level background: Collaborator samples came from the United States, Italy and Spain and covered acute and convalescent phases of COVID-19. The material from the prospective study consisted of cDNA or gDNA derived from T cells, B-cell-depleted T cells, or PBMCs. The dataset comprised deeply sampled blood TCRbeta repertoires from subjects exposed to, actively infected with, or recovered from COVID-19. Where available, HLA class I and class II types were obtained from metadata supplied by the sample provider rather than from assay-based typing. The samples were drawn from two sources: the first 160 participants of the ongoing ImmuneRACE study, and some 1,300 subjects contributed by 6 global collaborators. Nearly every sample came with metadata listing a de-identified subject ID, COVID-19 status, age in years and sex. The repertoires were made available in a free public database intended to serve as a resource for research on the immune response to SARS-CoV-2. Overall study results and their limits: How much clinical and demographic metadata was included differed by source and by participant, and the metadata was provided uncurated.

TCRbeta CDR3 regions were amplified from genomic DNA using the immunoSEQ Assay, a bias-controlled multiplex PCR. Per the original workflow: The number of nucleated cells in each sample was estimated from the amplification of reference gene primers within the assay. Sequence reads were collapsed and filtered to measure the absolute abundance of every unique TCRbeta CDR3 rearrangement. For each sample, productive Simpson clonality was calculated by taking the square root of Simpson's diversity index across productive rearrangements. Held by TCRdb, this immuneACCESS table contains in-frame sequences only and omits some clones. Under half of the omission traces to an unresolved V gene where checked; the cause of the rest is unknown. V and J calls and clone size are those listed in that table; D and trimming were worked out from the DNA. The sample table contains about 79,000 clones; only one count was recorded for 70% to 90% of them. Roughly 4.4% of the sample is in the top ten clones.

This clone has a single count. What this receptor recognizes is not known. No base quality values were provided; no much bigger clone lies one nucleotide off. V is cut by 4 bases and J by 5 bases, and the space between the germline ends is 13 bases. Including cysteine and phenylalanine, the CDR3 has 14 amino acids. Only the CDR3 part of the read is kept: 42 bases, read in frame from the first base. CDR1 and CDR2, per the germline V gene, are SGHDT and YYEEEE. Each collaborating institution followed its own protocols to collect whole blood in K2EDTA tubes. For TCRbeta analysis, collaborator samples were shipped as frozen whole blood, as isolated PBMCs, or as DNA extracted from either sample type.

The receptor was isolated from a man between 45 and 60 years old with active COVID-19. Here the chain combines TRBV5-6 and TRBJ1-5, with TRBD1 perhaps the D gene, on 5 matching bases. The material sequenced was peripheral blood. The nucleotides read TGTGCCAGCAGCCACGCGGGGGGAGATCAGCCCCAGCATTTT. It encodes CASSHAGGDQPQHF. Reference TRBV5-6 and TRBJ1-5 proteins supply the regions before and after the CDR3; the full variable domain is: DAGVTQSPTHLIKTRGQQVTLRCSPKSGHDTVSWYQQALGQGPQFIFQYYEEEERQRGNFPDRFSGHQFPNYSSELNVNALLLGDSALYLCASSHAGGDQPQHFGDGTRLSIL.